This is a list of T cell receptor beta chains from one sample in a study of blood T cell repertoires in COVID-19. TCRdb keeps only in-frame clones here, not all; method: immunoSEQ multiplex PCR. The sample lists 95,000 to 150,000 clones, 65% to 85% occurring once. Sequenced material: peripheral blood. These receptors originate from a woman in her 70s with acute or convalescent COVID-19. The CDR3 runs from the conserved cysteine through the conserved F or W. The D gene is left open where the match is weak. Rows give clone size only sometimes, using once, few, many, or a class for an expanded clone.

TRBJ1-6,NA,14,TRBV6-5,once,TGTGCCAGCAGTCCTACATGGCGGGAGTCACCCCTCCACTTT,CASSPTWRESPLHF
TRBJ1-2,TRBD1,15,TRBV18,NA,TGTGCCAGCTCACCAGCGGGACAGGCAAACTATGGCTACACCTTC,CASSPAGQANYGYTF
TRBJ1-5,NA,14,TRBV18,NA,TGTGCCAGCTCACCGGGCGGGGGCAGTCAGCCCCAGCATTTT,CASSPGGGSQPQHF
TRBJ1-2,NA,13,TRBV5-5,NA,TGTGCCAGCAGCTCCCGAATGACAGATGGCTACACCTTC,CASSSRMTDGYTF
TRBJ2-1,NA,15,TRBV18,NA,TGTGCCAGCTCACCCCGAACCGATAGCGGTAATGAGCAGTTCTTC,CASSPRTDSGNEQFF
TRBJ2-2,NA,14,TRBV27,few,TGTGCCAGCAGTTTATCGGGCCAGGGAGGGGAGCTGTTTTTT,CASSLSGQGGELFF
TRBJ1-1,NA,14,TRBV28,once,TGTGCCAGCAGTGCCGGGATCATGAACACTGAAGCTTTCTTT,CASSAGIMNTEAFF
TRBJ1-1,NA,14,TRBV2,NA,TGTGCCAGCAGTTTAAACAGGGAGAACACTGAAGCTTTCTTT,CASSLNRENTEAFF
TRBJ2-7,NA,12,TRBV3-1/TRBV3-2,NA,TGTGCCAGCAGCCAATCGCGGTACGAGCAGTACTTC,CASSQSRYEQYF
TRBJ2-2,TRBD1,15,TRBV5-4,NA,TGTGCCAGCAGCTTTGGACAGGGATACACCGGGGAGCTGTTTTTT,CASSFGQGYTGELFF
TRBJ1-2,NA,13,TRBV7-9,NA,TGTGCCAGCAGCACCTGGACAGACTATGGCTACACCTTC,CASSTWTDYGYTF
TRBJ1-3,NA,19,TRBV7-6,NA,TGTGCCAGCAGCCAAGGGCTGATCTACACCCGGGGCTCTGGAAACACCATATATTTT,CASSQGLIYTRGSGNTIYF
TRBJ1-2,NA,15,TRBV27,NA,TGTGCCAGCAGCCCAAGCAACAGGGTCTTGCCTGGCTACACCTTC,CASSPSNRVLPGYTF
TRBJ2-5,NA,13,TRBV30,once,TGTGCCTGGAGTCTCCGGGAAAAAGAGACCCAGTACTTC,CAWSLREKETQYF
TRBJ1-1,NA,12,TRBV19,NA,TGTGCCAGTAGTATTAAGCACACTGAAGCTTTCTTT,CASSIKHTEAFF
TRBJ1-6,NA,12,TRBV15,NA,TGTGCCACCAGCAGAGACAGGGCTCCCCTCCACTTT,CATSRDRAPLHF
TRBJ2-3,NA,14,TRBV19,NA,TGTGCCAGTAGTCGTAGCAGATTCTCAGATACGCAGTATTTT,CASSRSRFSDTQYF
TRBJ1-4,NA,13,TRBV29-1,NA,TGCAGCGTTGGAAGGGGGGGGAATGAAAAACTGTTTTTT,CSVGRGGNEKLFF
TRBJ2-7,TRBD2,14,TRBV5-1,NA,TGCGCCAGCAGCACTAGCGGGGGCCCCTACGAGCAGTACTTC,CASSTSGGPYEQYF
TRBJ1-4,NA,13,TRBV18,NA,TGTGCCAGCTCACGGGGGGAGGCCGAAAAACTGTTTTTT,CASSRGEAEKLFF
TRBJ2-3,NA,12,TRBV6-2/TRBV6-3,NA,TGTGCCAGCAGTCCCCGGGGAGGCTCGCAGTATTTT,CASSPRGGSQYF
TRBJ2-2,TRBD2,14,TRBV19,few,TGTGCCAGTAGTATAGCGGGGGGTTCCGGGGAGCTGTTTTTT,CASSIAGGSGELFF
TRBJ2-1,NA,15,TRBV5-1,once,TGCGCCAGCAGCTTGCAGGGTAACTCCTACAATGAGCAGTTCTTC,CASSLQGNSYNEQFF
TRBJ2-3,NA,14,TRBV20-1,few,TGCAGTGCTAGTTCCAGCGCTAGCACAGATACGCAGTATTTT,CSASSSASTDTQYF
TRBJ1-3,TRBD1,16,TRBV7-4,NA,TGTGCCAGCAGCCCAGGGACAGCTTACTCTGGAAACACCATATATTTT,CASSPGTAYSGNTIYF
TRBJ2-1,TRBD2,16,TRBV7-7,NA,TGTGCCAGCAGCTTAGAAGTTAGCGGGGGCCCAAATGAGCAGTTCTTC,CASSLEVSGGPNEQFF
TRBJ2-1,TRBD1,13,TRBV6-5,NA,TGTGCCAGCAACCGGGACAGTTACAATGAGCAGTTCTTC,CASNRDSYNEQFF
TRBJ1-3,TRBD1,15,TRBV18,NA,TGTGCCAGCTCAACCTCGACAGGGACGGTAGACACCATATATTTT,CASSTSTGTVDTIYF
TRBJ2-7,TRBD2,16,TRBV27,NA,TGTGCCAGCAGTTTAATGGCCGGGACTAGTAGCTACGAGCAGTACTTC,CASSLMAGTSSYEQYF
TRBJ1-2,TRBD1,15,TRBV18,NA,TGTGCCAGCTCACCACCGACAGGGCAGGGCTATGGCTACACCTTC,CASSPPTGQGYGYTF
TRBJ2-1,TRBD2,17,TRBV3-1/TRBV3-2,NA,TGTGCCAGCAGCCAAATTCACTTGGCGGGGGGGCGAAATGAGCAGTTCTTC,CASSQIHLAGGRNEQFF
TRBJ2-1,NA,13,TRBV6-1,NA,TGTGCCAGCAGTGAGGTTTGGGAGAGCTCGCAGTTCTTC,CASSEVWESSQFF
TRBJ1-2,NA,13,TRBV18,NA,TGTGCCAGCTCACCACCGGGAGTTCGTGGCTACACCTTC,CASSPPGVRGYTF
TRBJ1-5,NA,15,TRBV15,NA,TGTGCCACCAGCAGAGATCCGGGGTCCCATCAGCCCCAGCATTTT,CATSRDPGSHQPQHF
TRBJ2-3,NA,15,TRBV24-1,few,TGTGCCACCAGTGATTTGGGCGGGAGCACAGATACGCAGTATTTT,CATSDLGGSTDTQYF
TRBJ2-7,NA,16,TRBV5-1,NA,TGCGCCAGCAGCTTGGGTGGTATTCCCGGCTCCTACGAGCAGTACTTC,CASSLGGIPGSYEQYF
TRBJ2-2,TRBD1,16,TRBV7-9,NA,TGTGCCAGCGGAAAGATGGGGACAGGGAGGACCGGGGAGCTGTTTTTT,CASGKMGTGRTGELFF
TRBJ1-6,NA,16,TRBV4-1,NA,TGCGCCAGCAGCCCGATACTCCGGGAGTATAATTCACCCCTCCACTTT,CASSPILREYNSPLHF
TRBJ1-3,NA,16,TRBV7-8,NA,TGTGCCAGCAGCTCGGACAGCGGATTACATGGAAACACCATATATTTT,CASSSDSGLHGNTIYF
TRBJ1-1,TRBD1,14,TRBV7-9,NA,TGTGCCAGCAGCCACAGGGGGCACGACACTGAAGCTTTCTTT,CASSHRGHDTEAFF
TRBJ2-3,NA,12,TRBV7-3,NA,TGTGCCAGCAGCTTAGAGAGTGGTACGCAGTATTTT,CASSLESGTQYF
TRBJ1-4,NA,13,TRBV7-7,NA,TGTGCCAGCAGCAGGGGCACTAATGAAAAACTGTTTTTT,CASSRGTNEKLFF
TRBJ1-2,NA,12,TRBV24-1,once,TGTGCCACCAGTGACCCAGGTGCTGGCTACACCTTC,CATSDPGAGYTF
TRBJ2-3,NA,15,TRBV5-1,NA,TGCGCCAGCAGCTTTGAGGGCCAAGAGCCAGATACGCAGTATTTT,CASSFEGQEPDTQYF
TRBJ2-7,NA,13,TRBV5-1,few,TGCGCCAGCTCGGCGGAGTTCTCCTACGAGCAGTACTTC,CASSAEFSYEQYF
TRBJ1-4,TRBD1,15,TRBV18,once,TGTGCCAGCTCACTGCGACAGGGGTCGGATGAAAAACTGTTTTTT,CASSLRQGSDEKLFF
TRBJ2-5,NA,13,TRBV5-4,few,TGTGCCAGCAGCTTTTCGGAGCAAGAGACCCAGTACTTC,CASSFSEQETQYF
TRBJ2-7,TRBD1,16,TRBV5-6,medium-sized,TGTGCCAGCAGCTTGGACGGGACAGTGAGCTCCTACGAGCAGTACTTC,CASSLDGTVSSYEQYF
TRBJ2-5,NA,15,TRBV4-3,NA,TGCGCCAGCAGCCAAGAAATTCAGAGGGGGGAGACCCAGTACTTC,CASSQEIQRGETQYF
TRBJ2-1,NA,18,TRBV23-1,once,TGCGCCAGCAGTCAATCTTTTGTCGGTAAGACAGGATACAATGAGCAGTTCTTC,CASSQSFVGKTGYNEQFF
TRBJ2-5,TRBD1,14,TRBV5-4,once,TGTGCCAGCAGCCCCCGGACAGGGGGAGAGACCCAGTACTTC,CASSPRTGGETQYF
TRBJ2-1,TRBD2,19,TRBV7-8,NA,TGTGCCAGCAGCACGAGGACTAGCGGGGGGGGGAGCTCCTACAATGAGCAGTTCTTC,CASSTRTSGGGSSYNEQFF
TRBJ1-4,TRBD1,18,TRBV14,NA,TGTGCCAGCAGCAAAGGCCCGGAAAAAACAGGGGGAGGGGAAAAACTGTTTTTT,CASSKGPEKTGGGEKLFF
TRBJ2-1,TRBD2,13,TRBV10-3,NA,TGTGCCATCAACAGCGGGGAAAACAATGAGCAGTTCTTC,CAINSGENNEQFF
TRBJ1-2,TRBD1,14,TRBV10-2,NA,TGCGCCAGCAGTTTAGACAGGGGGTTGAATGGCTACACCTTC,CASSLDRGLNGYTF
TRBJ1-2,NA,13,TRBV10-1,NA,TGCGCCAGCAGTGAGCCGGGGGGGTCTGGCTACACCTTC,CASSEPGGSGYTF
TRBJ2-4,NA,14,TRBV7-2,NA,TGTGCCAGCAGCTCAAGTGGGGGGAGGAACATTCAGTACTTC,CASSSSGGRNIQYF
TRBJ2-6,NA,16,TRBV2,NA,TGTGCCAGCAGTGAAAGGGGGTACTCTGGGGCCAACGTCCTGACTTTC,CASSERGYSGANVLTF
TRBJ1-1,NA,11,TRBV11-1,NA,TGTGCCAGCAGACGCGGCACTGAAGCTTTCTTT,CASRRGTEAFF
TRBJ2-5,TRBD2,16,TRBV3-1/TRBV3-2,NA,TGTGCCAGCAGCCCGAGCGGGGGAGCTATTAGCGAGACCCAGTACTTC,CASSPSGGAISETQYF